The following is a TCR beta chain sequence with its context. Its target is not known. From germline, CDR1 is KGHSH and CDR2 LQKENI. This CDR3 comprises 13 residues. Trimming took 2 bases from V and 0 from J, leaving 3 bases between them. Unstimulated regulatory T cells (CD4+CD25+CD127-), CD4+CD25- non-regulatory cells, CD4 and CD8 cells were FACS-sorted from thawed PBMCs. The sample belongs to a study of Tregs in tolerant kidney transplant recipients. Whole-study results and caveats: No direct test of biological reproducibility was done here. The most relevant donor-specific Treg TCRbeta repertoire apparently came from expansion with activated donor B cells.

Repertoires were generated with immunoSEQ multiplex PCR, while TCRdb's copy carries only in-frame clones and drops some. The sample has 90,000 to 150,000 clones, about 90% seen once. V usage is TRBV18 and J usage is TRBJ2-3; D is ambiguous. The source of this sequence is a human donor in good health. The sequenced sample was CD4+ T cells from blood. The CDR3 sequence is CASSPFSTDTQYF. The DNA for the CDR3 is TGTGCCAGCTCACCATTTAGCACAGATACGCAGTATTTT.